This entry features one T cell receptor beta chain sequence. Its antigen is not identified. The read comes to an end 3 residues before the CDR3 does, leaving the germline J gene to fill in the end. The data derive from a study of T cells in women clearing cervical HPV infection. About the research overall: Case blood drawn at lesion detection; control blood after infection cleared.

CDR3 length: 15 residues. Trimming left V 1 base short and J 0 bases short, with 9 bases between. CDR1 SEHNR and CDR2 FQNEAQ come from the germline V gene (reference sequence). The method was immunoSEQ multiplex PCR; TCRdb's version includes in-frame clones alone and lacks a portion of them. Recorded for this sample: about 30,000 clones. Overall study results and limits: Cases and controls were distinguished at AUC 0.83 by richness and V genes.

This TCR came from a woman between 18 and 70 years old with a cervical HPV16 infection that either progressed to CIN3+ or cleared (not recorded which). Material for sequencing was blood buffy coat. The rearrangement links TRBV7-9 to TRBJ1-1, with TRBD1 as a possible D gene (6 bases). CDR3 DNA, as far as it was read: TGTGCCAGCAGCTTAGTGGACAGCCTGAACACTGAA. Translation: CASSLVDSLNTE. The entire CDR3 sequence reads CASSLVDSLNTEAFF.